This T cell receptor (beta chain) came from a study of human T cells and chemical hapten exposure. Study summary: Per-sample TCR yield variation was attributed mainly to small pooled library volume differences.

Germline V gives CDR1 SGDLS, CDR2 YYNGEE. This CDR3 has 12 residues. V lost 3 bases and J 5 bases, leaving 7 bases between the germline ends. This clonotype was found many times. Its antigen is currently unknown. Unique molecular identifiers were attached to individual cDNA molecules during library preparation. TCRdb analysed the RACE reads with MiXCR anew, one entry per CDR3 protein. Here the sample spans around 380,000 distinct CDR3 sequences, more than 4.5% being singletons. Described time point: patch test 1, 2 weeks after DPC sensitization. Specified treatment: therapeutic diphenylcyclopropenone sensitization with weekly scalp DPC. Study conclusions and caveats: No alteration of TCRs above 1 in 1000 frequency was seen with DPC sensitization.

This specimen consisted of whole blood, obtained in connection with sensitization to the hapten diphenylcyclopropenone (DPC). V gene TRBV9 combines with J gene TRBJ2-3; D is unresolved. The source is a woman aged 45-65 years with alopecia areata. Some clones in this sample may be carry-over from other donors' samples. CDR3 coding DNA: TGTGCCAGCAGCGAACCCCGAGATACGCAGTATTTT. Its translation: CASSEPRDTQYF.